This T cell receptor (beta chain) appears in the sequencing data of a study of Graves' ophthalmopathy and Graves' hyperthyroidism. Study results and caveats: Ophthalmopathy cases were distinguished from stable hyperthyroidism by a 13-signature model, reaching around 88% sensitivity and around 80% specificity. Blood also carried most expanded thyroid clonotypes exceeding 0.001 frequency.

This clonotype was recorded at least ten times. What it binds is not known. Amplification of TCR beta CDR3 regions used RNA transcripts. RT-PCR was first run with HTBI primers, then multiplex PCR in a second round. TCRdb ran MiXCR on the multiplex PCR reads and lists one entry per CDR3 protein. The sample includes 1 million to 1.3 million distinct CDR3 sequences, 36% of them seen just once. V was trimmed by 5 bases and J by 6 bases, leaving 11 bases between them. This CDR3 has 12 amino acids. CDR1 and CDR2 (germline): SGHTA, FQGNSA. This TCR came from an adult man with Graves' hyperthyroidism. Input material: peripheral blood or thyroid tissue (not recorded which). The chain links TRBV7-2 to TRBJ2-7; D uncertain. CDR3 nucleotide sequence: TGTGCCAGCAGCCCCGAACGGCGCGAGCAGTACTTC. This gives the protein CASSPERREQYF.